The clone carrying this T cell receptor (beta chain) was seen repeatedly, ten times or more. Its antigen remains unidentified. The data were obtained in a study of human T cells and chemical hapten exposure. Background on the study: It was small differences in pooled library volume that mainly caused per-sample TCR yields to vary.

Study observations and caveats: Controls formed significantly fewer large CDR3 similarity clusters than expanded TCRs did. Alopecia affected the donors, so their immune response may differ from healthy people's. Following DPC sensitization, TCRs present above 1 in 1000 frequency showed no change.

TCRdb redid the calling of the RACE reads with MiXCR, one entry per CDR3 protein. The sample lists fewer than 45,000 distinct CDR3 sequences; about a tenth were seen once. The time point was: pre-sensitization, week 0. Specified treatment: therapeutic diphenylcyclopropenone sensitization with weekly scalp DPC. Before extraction, the whole blood was not fractionated, and total RNA was taken from it. The sample in question was whole blood, obtained in connection with sensitization to the hapten diphenylcyclopropenone (DPC). The TCR originated in a man aged 50 or older with alopecia areata. Some clones in this sample may be carry-over from other donors' samples.

The CDR3: CASSPLLAPSYEQYF. The CDR3 DNA reads as TGTGCCAGCAGTCCCTTACTAGCTCCGTCCTACGAGCAGTACTTC. V usage is TRBV12-3 or TRBV12-4 and J usage is TRBJ2-7; a weak D match, TRBD2 (6 bases). Trimming took 5 bases from V and 1 from J, leaving 15 bases between them. The CDR3 is 15 residues long.